This T cell receptor (beta chain) comes out of a study of monozygotic twins with cystic fibrosis. Details on this clone: Antigen unknown.

This CDR3 contains 15 residues. The V gene's germline CDR1 is LGHNA and CDR2 YSLEER. V gave up 0 bases and J gave up 5 bases, with 13 bases separating them. Findings of the study overall: In 13 of 16 pairs, V gene usage was closest to the co-twin's. No link emerged between shared CDR3 counts and age, concordance or severity. Median Simpson clonality of approximately 0.0088 suggested naive T cells predominated.

Repertoires were generated with immunoSEQ multiplex PCR, while TCRdb's copy carries only in-frame clones and drops some. The sample consists of some 22,000 clones, approximately 97% of them appearing once. The receptor was isolated from a girl aged 10-17 years with cystic fibrosis. Sequencing was performed on blood. The genes are TRBV4-3 and TRBJ2-5; D ambiguous. The DNA for the CDR3 is TGCGCCAGCAGCCAAGATGGGCGGACCGGGGAGACCCAGTACTTC. Amino acid sequence: CASSQDGRTGETQYF.